Each of the 16 T cell receptor beta chains below was sequenced from the same sample in a study of T cells in localized non-small cell lung cancer. Generated by immunoSEQ multiplex PCR, the TCRdb table keeps only in-frame clones and is missing some. The data show 40,000 to 55,000 clones, about 76% seen once. The material was peripheral blood mononuclear cells, obtained before any cancer treatment. The receptors were sampled from a man aged 40 to 70 with stage III lung adenocarcinoma.

This chain joins TRBV12-5 and TRBJ2-5; 13 nucleotides align to TRBD2. The CDR3 loop spans 15 amino acids. Germline CDR1 LGHNT, CDR2 FRNRAP. V gave up 1 base and J gave up 5 bases; unmatched junction bases: 1. Written as DNA, the CDR3 is TGTGCTAGTGGTTTGGGGACTAGCGGGGGCGAGACCCAGTACTTC. Residues: CASGLGTSGGETQYF.

This sequence joins TRBV14 and TRBJ2-4, with D perhaps matching TRBD2 (6 bases). Looked up from germline, CDR1 is SGHDN and CDR2 is FVKESK. Between the trimmed V and J ends, which lost 4 bases and 6 bases, there was a span of 13 bases. The CDR3 contains 14 residues. The CDR3, as DNA: TGTGCCAGCAGCCTTCGGTCGGGAGTAAACATTCAGTACTTC. Encoded protein: CASSLRSGVNIQYF.

This rearrangement joins TRBV7-8 to TRBJ1-2; no definite D call. Germline lookup yields CDR1 SGHVS and CDR2 FQNEAQ. Trimming pared 2 bases from V and 0 bases from J, leaving 4 bases between. This CDR3 contains 13 residues. The CDR3 DNA is TGTGCCAGCAGCTTAACGGCTAACTATGGCTACACCTTC. This encodes CASSLTANYGYTF.

The CDR3 nucleotides read TGTGCCATCAGTGGATATTCAGATACGCAGTATTTT. Amino acids: CAISGYSDTQYF. J is TRBJ2-3 and V is TRBV10-3; D is ambiguous. This CDR3 region has 12 residues. V lost 4 bases and J lost 4, with 6 bases in between. Germline V lookup: CDR1 ENHRY, CDR2 SYGVKD.

The V call is TRBV6-6, the J call TRBJ1-2, with unresolved D. The CDR3 extends over 14 amino acids. V lost 6 bases to trimming and J lost 4 bases, with 15 bases between them. Germline CDR1 reads MNHNY; CDR2 reads SVGAGI (reference sequence). CDR3: CASSRQEGSYGYTF. The CDR3 DNA is TGTGCCAGCAGCAGGCAGGAAGGATCCTATGGCTACACCTTC.

This chain joins TRBV9 and TRBJ2-1, with D hard to call. V was pared by 0 bases and J by 9 bases, with 13 bases between. CDR3 length: 14 amino acids. Germline CDR1 and CDR2: SGDLS and YYNGEE. The CDR3 protein is CASSVEQGVFEQFF. For the CDR3, the DNA is TGTGCCAGCAGCGTAGAACAAGGCGTATTTGAGCAGTTCTTC.

The chain carries TRBV5-4 and TRBJ2-2; 14 nucleotides agree with TRBD2. The CDR3 runs to 20 residues. Looked up from germline, CDR1 is SGHNT and CDR2 is YYREEE (reference sequence). V lost 4 bases to trimming and J lost 2 bases; unmatched junction nucleotides: 13. CDR3 sequence: CASSRRGRTSGGNNTGELFF. For the CDR3, the DNA is TGTGCCAGCAGCAGGCGGGGTAGGACTAGCGGGGGGAATAACACCGGGGAGCTGTTTTTT.

The V and J genes are TRBV6-6 and TRBJ2-7; unclear D gene. Trimming removed 0 bases at V and 1 base at J, with 7 bases between. CDR3 length equals 14 residues. The V gene's germline CDR1 is MNHNY and CDR2 SVGAGI (reference sequence). As DNA, the CDR3 is TGTGCCAGCAGTTACTCGCTCTATTCCTACGAGCAGTACTTC. Its protein is CASSYSLYSYEQYF.

This sequence joins TRBV6-1 and TRBJ2-5; 7 bases map to TRBD2. The CDR3 totals 18 residues. With V trimmed by 2 bases and J by 2 bases, 14 bases remained unmatched. Germline CDR1 is MNHNS and CDR2 is SASEGT. The CDR3 loop is CASSETLVGAGTQETQYF. The CDR3 bases are TGTGCCAGCAGTGAAACCCTCGTTGGAGCGGGGACTCAAGAGACCCAGTACTTC.

The J gene is TRBJ2-7, the V gene TRBV6-5; weak D call: TRBD1 (6 bases). The germline gives CDR1 MNHEY, CDR2 SVGAGI. The CDR3 length is 13 residues. V gave up 2 bases and J gave up 7 bases, with 12 bases separating them. In DNA, the CDR3 is TGTGCCAGCAGTTACACCTTCGACAGGGAGCAGTACTTC. Translated: CASSYTFDREQYF.

The chain combines TRBV27 with TRBJ1-1, with D unresolved. The ends were cut back, 3 bases at V and 7 bases at J, with 18 bases in the middle. CDR3 length: 15 amino acids. Per germline, CDR1 MNHEY and CDR2 SMNVEV (reference sequence). CDR3 protein: CASSFRGGGISEAFF. CDR3 in DNA: TGTGCCAGCAGTTTTCGGGGAGGTGGGATCAGTGAAGCTTTCTTT.

J is TRBJ1-4 and V is TRBV6-5; D possibly corresponds to TRBD1 (5 bases). V lost 0 bases to trimming and J lost 0 bases, with 5 bases between them. CDR3 length: 15 residues. Germline CDR1 is MNHEY and CDR2 is SVGAGI. In DNA, the CDR3 is TGTGCCAGCAGTTACTCGGGGGCAACTAATGAAAAACTGTTTTTT. This translates into CASSYSGATNEKLFF.

This clone was seen once. V gene TRBV9 combines with J gene TRBJ1-4; D call uncertain. There are 15 residues in the CDR3. The V end was cut by 1 base, the J end by 0 bases, with 7 bases between. Looked up from germline, CDR1 is SGDLS and CDR2 is YYNGEE. The CDR3: CASSVLGSTNEKLFF. CDR3 nucleotides: TGTGCCAGCAGCGTACTGGGATCAACTAATGAAAAACTGTTTTTT.

J is TRBJ2-3 and V is TRBV6-5; 9 positions agree with TRBD1. CDR3 length equals 15 residues. The ends lost 6 bases at V and 6 bases at J; junction bases unmatched: 10. Germline V gene data show CDR1 as MNHEY and CDR2 as SVGAGI. The CDR3 sequence is CASSSPGQGFDTQYF. CDR3 bases: TGTGCCAGCAGCAGTCCGGGACAGGGATTTGATACGCAGTATTTT.

The CDR3 loop reads CASSLGGTGAQYF. The DNA of the CDR3 is TGTGCCAGCAGCTTAGGAGGGACTGGGGCCCAGTACTTC. The J gene is TRBJ2-5, the V gene TRBV7-8; the D gene is possibly TRBD2 (6 bases). Germline V gene lookup returns CDR1 SGHVS and CDR2 FQNEAQ. Trimming took off 1 base at V and 9 bases at J, with 12 bases between the two ends. The CDR3 length is 13 residues.

This rearrangement joins TRBV13 to TRBJ2-7; perhaps TRBD1 as D (5 bases). This CDR3 region has 14 residues. Germline V CDR1 and CDR2: PRHDT, FYEKMQ (reference sequence). V was cut by 5 bases and J by 3 bases, with 14 bases left in between. The CDR3 is CASSLTDSRYEQYF. CDR3 DNA sequence: TGTGCCAGCAGCCTTACTGACAGTCGCTACGAGCAGTACTTC.